The entry below gives a single T cell receptor (beta chain) sequence along with its context. The specificity of this receptor is unknown. Nothing much larger sits one base from this clone, and base qualities are not available. This entry is derived from a study of STAT5B mutations in CD4+ large granular lymphocyte leukemia (dated by TCRdb to between 2021 and 2022). In the study overall: Among the healthy controls, the CDR3 'QG' motif was associated with a particular HLA allele. Flow cytometry on FACSCanto II or FACSVerse showed that the purified fractions were more than 95% pure among lymphocytes. TCRbeta repertoires of CD4+ T-cell large granular lymphocyte leukemia patients were compared with those of healthy blood donors.

TCRbeta rearrangements were sequenced from genomic DNA using the immunoSEQ assay at survey resolution. The paper's processing steps were these. A lowest detectable productive clonotype frequency of 2.59 x 10-5 was observed in the TCR sequencing data. Only productive TCRbeta rearrangements, defined as complete and in-frame sequences, were included in the analyses. Sample clonality was computed as Simpson clonality in the immunoSEQ Analyzer version 3.0. Based on frequency, clones were grouped as very rare, small, medium, large (1-20%) or hyperexpanded (>20%). OLGA 1.2.3 estimated generation probabilities, VDJtools produced V-gene circos plots, VDJdb was queried for specificities, and GLIPH identified CDR3 motifs. Held by TCRdb, this immuneACCESS table contains in-frame sequences only and omits some clones. Under half of the omission traces to an unresolved V gene where checked; the cause of the rest is unknown. The V and J calls and clone size were taken over from that table, and D and trimming were inferred from the DNA. The sample data list 37,000 or so clones, and roughly 81% of these were observed just once. Jointly, the top ten make up less than 4% of the sample.

Buffy coats from some 36 blood donors, supplied by the Finnish Red Cross blood service, were used as healthy controls. All TCR-sequenced material derived from peripheral blood: patient blood samples and healthy donor buffy coats. Peripheral blood mononuclear cells were isolated by Ficoll-Hypaque gradient centrifugation. CD4+ cells were magnetically purified from the buffy coats of healthy controls. Genomic DNA was extracted with the Gentra Puregene Cell and Tissue kit and quantified on a Qubit 2.0 fluorometer. CDR1 and CDR2 were assigned from the germline V gene as SNHLY and FYNNEI. Trimming removed 6 bases from V and 8 bases from J, leaving 16 bases between the germline ends. From the cysteine up to the phenylalanine, the CDR3 has a length of 13 residues. Solely the CDR3 DNA is kept, with 39 bases framed from the first base. Broader findings and caveats from the paper: The data were not HLA-matched, and the relatively small sample size could explain the higher clonality seen in CD4+ compared with CD8+ T-LGLL. TRBV06-family usage was enriched among the top patient clones (8/27) compared with healthy controls (2/35). CD4-sorted patient repertoires appeared more clonal than healthy CD4+ repertoires, and this difference persisted after removing the putative leukemic clones. The main leukemic clonotypes were found to be private to each patient, although 25% of the main leukemic clonotypes were detected at low frequency in the non-leukemic repertoires of other patients.

The chain links TRBV2 with TRBJ1-2, and possibly TRBD1, on 6 matching bases. This TCR was recovered from a human donor in good health. Material for sequencing was CD4+ T cells from blood buffy coats. The CDR3 region reads CASRLQGGGGYTF. Read as DNA, the sequence is TGTGCCAGCAGATTACAGGGAGGAGGAGGCTACACCTTC.